What follows is one T cell receptor (beta chain) and its context. Its antigen is as yet unknown. These data originate in a study of cytomegalovirus exposure and HLA in healthy donors. General study points: In a later analysis, an Asian-associated ancestry cluster reportedly showed fewer N-insertions than the roughly 700-donor mean. The majority of TCR sequences were rare, yet some public TCRs appeared in many donors. The study carried out a later analysis of TCR beta sequences. It associated some 15,000 of them with specific HLA alleles at a false discovery rate of 0.05.

Researchers ran the PCR with 60 Vbeta and 13 Jbeta primers. This table comes from immunoSEQ multiplex PCR, and its TCRdb copy is limited to in-frame clones, with some not included. The repertoire has about 160,000 clones, roughly 80% of them found once; the top ten carry more than 1.4%. Those who donated were healthy bone marrow donors. Sequencing was carried out using PBMCs. The TCR comes from a male donor in good health and CMV-seronegative.

DNA for the CDR3: TGTGCCAGCAGCAAGAGGGACCAAGAGACCCAGTACTTC. Translation: CASSKRDQETQYF. This chain connects TRBV21-1 to TRBJ2-5; the D call of TRBD2 is as the table states it, not checked on the DNA. TRBV21-1 is annotated as a pseudogene. The CDR3 has 13 amino acids.